One sample yielded the 21 T cell receptor beta chains listed below, sequenced in a study of cytomegalovirus exposure and HLA in healthy donors. Amplification used 60 Vbeta primers and 13 Jbeta primers. Assay: immunoSEQ multiplex PCR; the TCRdb copy retains only in-frame clones and omits some. Among over 140,000 clones listed, approximately 80% were seen once. The specimen sequenced was PBMCs. The origin of the receptors is a man over 45 in good health and CMV-seronegative.

V usage is TRBV7-3 and J usage is TRBJ2-2, with TRBD1 matching over 7 bases. The CDR3 runs to 15 residues. V shed 1 base and J 6 bases; nucleotides not matched to a gene: 5. Germline CDR1 and CDR2: SGHTA and FQGTGA. CDR3: CASSLNPQGAGELFF. In DNA, the CDR3 is TGTGCCAGCAGCTTAAATCCCCAGGGGGCCGGGGAGCTGTTTTTT.

This rearrangement joins TRBV29-1 to TRBJ1-1; D not resolved. This CDR3 spans 13 amino acids. The V gene lost 7 bases and the J gene lost 0 bases, with 12 bases spanning the gap. Germline lookup yields CDR1 SQVTM and CDR2 ANQGSEA. CDR3 sequence (DNA): TGCAGCGCCGAACTGTCTTTGAACACTGAAGCTTTCTTT. It encodes CSAELSLNTEAFF.

V usage is TRBV19 and J usage is TRBJ1-2, with 7 nucleotides matching TRBD1. The junction had 11 bases not matched to a gene; V was cut back by 3 bases and J by 4 bases. The length of the CDR3 is 16 residues. The germline V gene has CDR1 LNHDA and CDR2 SQIVND (reference sequence). CDR3 in amino acids: CASSITGARILYGYTF. The CDR3 DNA sequence: TGTGCCAGTAGTATCACAGGGGCCCGTATACTCTATGGCTACACCTTC.

V is TRBV2 and J is TRBJ2-5; TRBD1 is a possible D gene (6 bases). The germline gives CDR1 SNHLY, CDR2 FYNNEI. The CDR3 runs to 14 residues. V shed 7 bases and J shed 7 bases, with 19 bases lying between them. The CDR3 reads CASMASQGLRTQYF. In DNA, the CDR3 is TGTGCCAGCATGGCATCACAGGGTTTAAGGACCCAGTACTTC.

In DNA form, the CDR3 reads TGTGCCAGCAAGCAGGGGCAGGGTTCCGCTGAAGCTTTCTTT. Translated, it gives CASKQGQGSAEAFF. The genes are TRBV6-1 and TRBJ1-1; maybe TRBD1 (6 bases). Trimming cost V 7 bases and J 6 bases, with 18 bases left between them. Germline CDR1 MNHNS, CDR2 SASEGT. This CDR3 has 14 residues.

For the CDR3, the DNA is TGTGCCAGCAGTGAATTGGGCAGGGGGGCTGAAGCTTTCTTT. As protein: CASSELGRGAEAFF. This chain connects TRBV6-1 to TRBJ1-1, with 7 bases aligning to TRBD1. The CDR3 is 14 residues long. V gave up 2 bases and J gave up 6 bases; unmatched junction bases: 6. Germline CDR1 is MNHNS and CDR2 is SASEGT.

J is TRBJ1-4 and V is TRBV7-9, with 9 positions matching TRBD1. Germline V CDR1 and CDR2: SEHNR, FQNEAQ (reference sequence). The CDR3 sequence is 15 residues long. The V segment lost 1 base and the J segment 6 bases; nucleotides outside the gene matches: 3. CDR3 in amino acids: CASSLEGTGYEKLFF. The CDR3 DNA reads as TGTGCCAGCAGCTTAGAGGGGACAGGGTATGAAAAACTGTTTTTT. Full variable domain (rest looked up from reference TRBV7-9 and TRBJ1-4): DTGVSQNPRHKITKRGQNVTFRCDPISEHNRLYWYRQTLGQGPEFLTYFQNEAQLEKSRLLSDRFSAERPKGSFSTLEIQRTEQGDSAMYLCASSLEGTGYEKLFFGSGTQLSVL.

This chain joins TRBV19 and TRBJ2-1; 9 bases are shared with TRBD1. Unmatched junction bases numbered 8, after V lost 4 bases and J lost 7 bases. The CDR3 extends over 15 amino acids. Germline V CDR1 and CDR2: LNHDA, SQIVND (reference sequence). The CDR3 spells CASSTRDRALNEQFF. The CDR3 DNA follows: TGTGCCAGTAGTACCCGGGACAGGGCCCTAAATGAGCAGTTCTTC.

This chain uses TRBV6-1 with TRBJ1-4; possibly TRBD1 for D (6 bases). The V gene lost 5 bases and the J gene lost 6 bases, with 13 bases spanning the gap. This CDR3 has 14 amino acids. Per the germline V gene, CDR1 is MNHNS and CDR2 is SASEGT. The CDR3 region is CASSRQELDEKLFF. For the CDR3, the DNA is TGTGCCAGCAGTAGACAGGAATTAGATGAAAAACTGTTTTTT.

The chain uses TRBV6-1 and TRBJ1-5, with D possibly matching TRBD1 (5 bases). CDR1 MNHNS and CDR2 SASEGT come from the germline V gene. This CDR3 comprises 13 residues. V lost 3 bases and J 8 bases, leaving 11 bases between the germline ends. The CDR3 nucleotides read TGTGCCAGCAGTGACCTGGCGGGGGAGCCCCAGCATTTT. Residues: CASSDLAGEPQHF.

The chain recombines TRBV6-4 with TRBJ1-1; D gene uncertain. CDR1 MRHNA and CDR2 SNTAGT come from the germline V gene. CDR3 length: 13 amino acids. V gave up 4 bases and J gave up 1 base, with 7 bases separating them. The CDR3 nucleotides are TGTGCCAGCAGTGTCTCTAGGAACACTGAAGCTTTCTTT. Translation: CASSVSRNTEAFF.

This sequence joins TRBV5-6 and TRBJ1-2; a possible D gene is TRBD1 (6 bases). V was cut by 4 bases and J by 3 bases, with 16 bases left in between. CDR1 is SGHDT and CDR2 is YYEEEE in the germline V gene. The CDR3 is made up of 15 amino acids. The CDR3 loop reads CASSGTGGPYYGYTF. The CDR3 coding sequence is TGTGCCAGCAGCGGAACCGGGGGGCCCTACTATGGCTACACCTTC.

The genes are TRBV7-9 and TRBJ2-7, with D hard to call. The CDR3 is made up of 14 amino acids. Trimming removed 5 bases from V and 1 base from J, with 12 bases in between. CDR1 SEHNR and CDR2 FQNEAQ come from the germline V gene (reference sequence). CDR3 sequence reads: CASSPSTGSYEQYF. The CDR3 coding sequence is TGTGCCAGCAGCCCCTCGACTGGTTCCTACGAGCAGTACTTC.

This chain uses TRBV6-5 with TRBJ1-5; D gene uncertain. Trimming stripped 6 bases from V and 3 bases from J, with 9 bases between. The CDR3 sequence is 13 residues long. Germline V gene data show CDR1 as MNHEY and CDR2 as SVGAGI. The CDR3 bases are TGTGCCAGCAGAAGACATATCAATCAGCCCCAGCATTTT. This encodes CASRRHINQPQHF.

The chain joins TRBV2 to TRBJ2-1; 9 bases align to TRBD2. There are 18 residues in the CDR3. The V and J ends lost 4 bases and 0 bases, in that order; junction bases with no gene match: 10. Germline assignment: CDR1 SNHLY and CDR2 FYNNEI. The CDR3 nucleotides are TGTGCCAGCAGTGTGAGCGCTAGCGGGGTGAGCTCCTACAATGAGCAGTTCTTC. Its translation: CASSVSASGVSSYNEQFF.

The chain links TRBV2 to TRBJ1-6; D possibly corresponds to TRBD1 (6 bases). Germline V gene lookup returns CDR1 SNHLY and CDR2 FYNNEI. V lost 6 bases and J 9 bases, leaving 12 bases between the germline ends. The CDR3 covers 13 residues. CDR3 in amino acids: CASRDSYASPLHF. The DNA for the CDR3 is TGTGCCAGCAGGGACAGCTATGCTTCACCCCTCCACTTT.

The chain joins TRBV9 to TRBJ2-7; D is possibly TRBD1 (6 bases). V lost 2 bases and J lost 3, with 9 bases in between. CDR3 size: 13 residues. Germline V gives CDR1 SGDLS, CDR2 YYNGEE. CDR3 sequence: CASSVGTNYEQYF. The CDR3 nucleotides read TGTGCCAGCAGCGTTGGGACAAACTACGAGCAGTACTTC.

The chain couples TRBV6-6 to TRBJ1-1; D is unclear. Trimming took 3 bases from V and 0 from J, leaving 8 bases between them. This CDR3 is 14 amino acids long. CDR1 and CDR2 from the germline V gene are MNHNY and SVGAGI (reference sequence). CDR3 sequence reads: CASSYPSMNTEAFF. DNA for the CDR3: TGTGCCAGCAGTTATCCCAGTATGAACACTGAAGCTTTCTTT.

The CDR3: CASSPLGATEAFF. The CDR3 region has the DNA TGTGCCAGCAGCCCTTTGGGAGCCACTGAAGCTTTCTTT. The chain carries TRBV5-5 and TRBJ1-1, with unresolved D. Germline V gene sequence: CDR1 SGHKS, CDR2 YYEKEE (reference sequence). Trimming removed 4 bases at V and 4 bases at J, with 11 bases between. This CDR3 comprises 13 residues.

The chain combines TRBV15 with TRBJ1-1; TRBD1 might be the D (5 bases). CDR1 is LNHNV and CDR2 is YYDKDF in the germline V gene (reference sequence). V shed 3 bases and J shed 2 bases, with 13 bases lying between them. CDR3 length: 15 residues. For the CDR3, the DNA is TGTGCCACCAGCAGGGGGGGGTCACGTAACACTGAAGCTTTCTTT. This translates into CATSRGGSRNTEAFF.

DNA for the CDR3: TGCGCCAGCAGCCAAGGAAAACTAGCGGGAGATGAGCAGTTCTTC. Protein sequence: CASSQGKLAGDEQFF. The chain links TRBV4-1 to TRBJ2-1; TRBD2 aligns across 11 bases. CDR3 length equals 15 residues. Germline trimming cut 1 base from V and 8 bases from J; bases unmatched to any gene: 4. Per germline, CDR1 MGHRA and CDR2 YSYEKL.